This T cell receptor beta chain is from a study of blood T cell repertoires in COVID-19. About the study: Nucleic acid was either cDNA or gDNA, and it came from T cells, B-cell-depleted T cells, or PBMCs.

The CDR3 is made up of 20 amino acids. CDR1 is MNHNY and CDR2 is SVGAGI in the germline V gene (reference sequence). Trimming left V 6 bases short and J 2 bases short, with 31 bases between. Participants, roughly 18 to 90 years old, spanned about two dozen US areas. Among Cohort 3 donors, those recovered had two negative PCRs, clearance, or symptom resolution. Study processing details: Reference gene primer amplification in the assay estimated nucleated cell counts. TCRdb's table, derived via immunoSEQ multiplex PCR, lists solely in-frame clones and lacks some. Clone size and V and J calls were adopted from that table, with D and trimming inferred from the DNA. Of some 250,000 clones listed, 70% to 90% were seen once; the top ten hold approximately 1.9%.

The chain links TRBV6-6 to TRBJ1-1, with D unclear. The sequenced sample consisted of PBMCs or T cells enriched from blood (not recorded which). The sequence was collected from a woman in her forties or fifties who had recovered from COVID-19. CDR3 residues: CASSSINQKLVGRGNTEAFF. The CDR3 bases are TGTGCCAGCAGCTCAATAAACCAGAAACTCGTCGGGCGGGGAAACACTGAAGCTTTCTTT.